These 3 T cell receptor beta chains share one sample of origin, sequenced in a study of T cell responses to AZD1222 COVID-19 vaccine. Clones were read by immunoSEQ multiplex PCR, and TCRdb kept only the in-frame ones, dropping some. This sample has 150,000 to 200,000 clones; roughly 87% occur once, and the top ten carry about 6.5%. Sequencing used peripheral blood, obtained 28 days after the second AZD1222 dose. These receptors were obtained from an adult who received the AZD1222 COVID-19 vaccine.

The chain uses TRBV10-3 and TRBJ2-2; no clear D. Trimming shortened V by 6 bases and J by 6 bases, and 11 bases separated the two germline ends. Germline V gene lookup returns CDR1 ENHRY and CDR2 SYGVKD. The length of the CDR3 is 13 residues. CDR3 DNA: TGTGCCATCAGACAAGTAGAATCCGGGGAGCTGTTTTTT. Its translation: CAIRQVESGELFF.

V usage is TRBV11-3 and J usage is TRBJ2-2; TRBD2 matches at 7 bases. Trimming removed 4 bases from V and 5 bases from J; junction bases left unmatched: 4. The germline V gene encodes CDR1 SGHNT and CDR2 YENEEA. The CDR3 runs 14 residues. The CDR3 nucleotides are TGTGCCAGCAGCTCCCAGGGAGGGACCGGGGAGCTGTTTTTT. This translates into CASSSQGGTGELFF.

This sequence joins TRBV7-9 and TRBJ2-1, with 8 positions matching TRBD1. This CDR3 contains 14 residues. Germline V gene lookup returns CDR1 SEHNR and CDR2 FQNEAQ (reference sequence). J was trimmed by 8 bases and V by 1 base; bases with no gene match: 4. This CDR3 is CASSLEDRADEQFF. CDR3 coding DNA: TGTGCCAGCAGCTTAGAGGACAGGGCCGATGAGCAGTTCTTC.